This is a list of T cell receptor beta chains from one sample in a study of vaccination effects on CD4 cells after COVID-19. These TCRs are of unknown antigen specificity. Data came from immunoSEQ multiplex PCR; TCRdb stores just in-frame clones and leaves some out. The data hold under 40,000 clones, with almost 85% observed a single time. The specimen comprised CD4+ T cells from PBMCs cultured with HCoV-NL63 spike peptides, sampled after COVID-19 vaccination. The origin of the receptors is a human donor who received a COVID-19 vaccine. Some clones in this sample may be carry-over from other donors' samples. Each CDR3 is given with its conserved first and last residue. The D gene is left open where the match is weak. Clone size is stated in some rows and not others, as once, few, many or a class when expanded.

>.|TRBV28|TRBD1|TRBJ1-2
TGTGCCAGTGGACAGGGCCTCTACTATGGCTACACCTTC
CASGQGLYYGYTF
>.|TRBV6-5|.|TRBJ2-3
TGTGCCAGCAGGGAGGGGATAAGCACAGATACGCAGTATTTT
CASREGISTDTQYF
>.|TRBV10-3|.|TRBJ2-6
TGTGCCATCGCCCCGAGGATCTCTGGGGCCAACGTCCTGACTTTC
CAIAPRISGANVLTF
>.|TRBV5-6|TRBD2|TRBJ2-1
TGTGCCAGCAGCGCGTTCGGGGGGAGTGGGGACAATGAGCAGTTCTTC
CASSAFGGSGDNEQFF
>.|TRBV2|.|TRBJ1-5
TGTGCCAGCAGTGACAGGGTTGGCAATCAGCCCCAGCATTTT
CASSDRVGNQPQHF
>.|TRBV5-4|.|TRBJ1-2
TGTGCCAGCAGCTTGGCAGGGAATGGCTACACCTTC
CASSLAGNGYTF
>.|TRBV6-5|.|TRBJ2-1
TGTGCCAGCAGTTCTCAGTTTGGGGACTACAATGAGCAGTTCTTC
CASSSQFGDYNEQFF
>.|TRBV5-1|.|TRBJ2-2
TGCGCCAGCAGCTTGGCAGGCCCGAACACCGGGGAGCTGTTTTTT
CASSLAGPNTGELFF
>.|TRBV27|.|TRBJ1-2
TGTGCCAGCAGTGGCCGGATTCCCTATGGCTACACCTTC
CASSGRIPYGYTF
>.|TRBV10-1|.|TRBJ1-2
TGCGCCAGCAGTCCGGGACTTCGGAACTATGGCTACACCTTC
CASSPGLRNYGYTF
>.|TRBV5-1|TRBD1|TRBJ1-2
TGCGCCAGCAGCTTGAGTACAGGGGGTAATTATGGCTACACCTTC
CASSLSTGGNYGYTF
>.|TRBV30|.|TRBJ2-5
TGTGCCTGGAGTGTTGTCGGGACCCAGTACTTC
CAWSVVGTQYF
>.|TRBV11-1|.|TRBJ1-1
TGTGCCAGCAGCGTAGGGGGGCCCTTTGACACTGAAGCTTTCTTT
CASSVGGPFDTEAFF
>.|TRBV5-1|TRBD1|TRBJ1-2
TGCGCCAGCAGCTCCCGGACAGGGGATAACTATGGCTACACCTTC
CASSSRTGDNYGYTF
>.|TRBV19|TRBD2|TRBJ2-4
TGTGCCAGTAGTATACTGTCTAGCGGGGGGTTCAAAAACATTCAGTACTTC
CASSILSSGGFKNIQYF
>.|TRBV24-1|.|TRBJ2-1
TGTGCCACCAGTGATACCTCAGGTGGGTCCTACAATGAGCAGTTCTTC
CATSDTSGGSYNEQFF
>.|TRBV2|TRBD2|TRBJ2-1
TGTGCCAGCAGTGAATGGGCGGGGGGTTCCTCCTACAATGAGCAGTTCTTC
CASSEWAGGSSYNEQFF
>.|TRBV6-2/TRBV6-3|.|TRBJ2-5
TGTGCCAGCAGTTACGGGCTCGGTGGGGGGTCTAGAGAGACCCAGTACTTC
CASSYGLGGGSRETQYF
>.|TRBV5-1|.|TRBJ2-5
TGCGCCAGCCGCCGGGGCTCCCAAGAGACCCAGTACTTC
CASRRGSQETQYF
>.|TRBV7-9|.|TRBJ1-2
TGTGCCAGCAGCTTAGTAGTAGGCACTATCACTAACTATGGCTACACCTTC
CASSLVVGTITNYGYTF
>.|TRBV19|TRBD1|TRBJ1-4
TGTGCCAGTAGTATCCGGGCAGGGGGCGGGTCGAATGAAAAACTGTTTTTT
CASSIRAGGGSNEKLFF
>.|TRBV25-1|.|TRBJ1-6
TGTGCCAGCAGAGGGACATCTTCCTCACCCCTCCACTTT
CASRGTSSSPLHF
>.|TRBV5-6|TRBD2|TRBJ2-3
TGTGCCAGCAGGCGAGCCGGGACTACCAGCACAGATACGCAGTATTTT
CASRRAGTTSTDTQYF
>.|TRBV6-1|TRBD2|TRBJ2-5
TGTGCCAGCAGTGAACCCTCCAGGCGGGGGCAAGAGACCCAGTACTTC
CASSEPSRRGQETQYF
>.|TRBV28|TRBD1|TRBJ2-2
TGTGCCAGCAGTTCGTCCCCCGGGACAGGGACCACCGGGGAGCTGTTTTTT
CASSSSPGTGTTGELFF
>.|TRBV28|.|TRBJ1-5
TGTGCCAGCAGTACGACCCAGCGACAGCCCCAGCATTTT
CASSTTQRQPQHF
>.|TRBV2|.|TRBJ1-4
TGTGCCAGCAGTGTGGGGACTGTCAGATCCAATGAAAAACTGTTTTTT
CASSVGTVRSNEKLFF
>.|TRBV30|TRBD2|TRBJ2-3
TGTGCCTGGAGTCTACTAGCGGGGGGCGCAGATACGCAGTATTTT
CAWSLLAGGADTQYF
>once|TRBV10-3|.|TRBJ2-1
TGTGCCATCAGTGATCAGACTAGTTACAATGAGCAGTTCTTC
CAISDQTSYNEQFF
>.|TRBV5-1|TRBD2|TRBJ2-3
TGCGCCAGCAGAAATCCGGGACTACGAACAGATACGCAGTATTTT
CASRNPGLRTDTQYF
>.|TRBV5-1|.|TRBJ2-2
TGCGCCAGCCTCGATCCAGGGTATACCGGGGAGCTGTTTTTT
CASLDPGYTGELFF
>.|TRBV19|.|TRBJ1-6
TGTGCCAGTAGTCCAACTGTGGGGGGATCAAGATCACCCCTCCACTTT
CASSPTVGGSRSPLHF
>.|TRBV6-1|.|TRBJ1-6
TGTGCCAGCAGCGAATGGACAGTTCCGTCGCTATCACCCCTCCACTTT
CASSEWTVPSLSPLHF